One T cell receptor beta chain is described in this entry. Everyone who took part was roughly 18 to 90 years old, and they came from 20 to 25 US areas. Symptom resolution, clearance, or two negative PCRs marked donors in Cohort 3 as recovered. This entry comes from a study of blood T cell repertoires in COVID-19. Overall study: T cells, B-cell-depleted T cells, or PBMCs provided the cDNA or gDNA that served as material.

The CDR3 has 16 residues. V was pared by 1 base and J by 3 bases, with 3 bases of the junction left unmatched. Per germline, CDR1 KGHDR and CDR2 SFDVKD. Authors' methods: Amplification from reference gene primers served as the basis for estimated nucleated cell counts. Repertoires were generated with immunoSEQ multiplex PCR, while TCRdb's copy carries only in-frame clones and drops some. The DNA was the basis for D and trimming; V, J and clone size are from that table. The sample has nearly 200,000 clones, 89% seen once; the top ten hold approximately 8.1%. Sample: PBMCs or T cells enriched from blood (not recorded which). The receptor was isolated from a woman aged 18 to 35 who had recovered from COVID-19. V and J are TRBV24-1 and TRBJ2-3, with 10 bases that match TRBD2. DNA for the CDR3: TGTGCCACCAGTGATTTCAATAGCGGGGGGACAGATACGCAGTATTTT. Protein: CATSDFNSGGTDTQYF.